The T cell receptor (beta chain) under discussion was sequenced for a study of cytomegalovirus exposure and HLA in healthy donors. Findings and caveats of the study: Associated with HLA alleles at 0.05 false discovery rate in a later analysis were about 17,000 TCR beta sequences.

PCR amplification relied on 60 Vbeta primers (plus 13 Jbeta primers). The repertoire was sequenced with immunoSEQ multiplex PCR; TCRdb's copy has only in-frame clones and lacks some. The sample includes just over 150,000 clones, 80% seen only once; the top ten take 6.3%. Worth noting for this clone: Antigen specificity is unknown.

Despite likely unrecorded immune exposures, the donors were nominally healthy at the time of sampling. The origin of this receptor is a male donor in good health and CMV-seropositive. Sample: PBMCs.

DNA of the CDR3: TGCGCCAGCAGCTTTACTAGCTCCAACACCGGGGAGCTGTTTTTT. Its protein product is CASSFTSSNTGELFF. The chain uses TRBV5-1 and TRBJ2-2; possibly TRBD2 for D (6 bases). CDR1 SGHRS and CDR2 YFSETQ come from the germline V gene. Trimming cost V 2 bases and J 2 bases, with 10 bases left between them. The CDR3 runs 15 residues.